This TCR beta chain was sequenced during a study of blood T cell repertoires in COVID-19 (dated by TCRdb to the early 2020s). In terms of the full investigation: Samples from collaborators originated in the United States, Italy and Spain and spanned both the acute and convalescent phases of COVID-19. Subjects who had been exposed to COVID-19, were actively infected with it, or had recovered from it provided the deeply sampled blood TCRbeta repertoires that made up the dataset. The material from the prospective study consisted of cDNA or gDNA derived from T cells, B-cell-depleted T cells, or PBMCs. Where HLA class I and class II types were available, the types were taken from metadata supplied by the sample provider, not from assay-based typing. Sample metadata almost always included a de-identified subject ID, COVID-19 status, age in years and sex. The repertoires were made available in a free public database intended to serve as a resource for research on the immune response to SARS-CoV-2. The samples were drawn from two sources: the first 160 participants of the ongoing ImmuneRACE study, and over 950 subjects contributed by 6 global collaborators. The paper as a whole reports these results and caveats: The amount of clinical and demographic metadata varied by source and participant and was provided uncurated.

The immunoSEQ Assay, a bias-controlled multiplex PCR, was used to amplify TCRbeta CDR3 regions from genomic DNA. The paper's processing steps were these. Nucleated cell counts per sample were estimated from amplification of reference gene primers within the assay. To quantify the absolute abundance of each unique TCRbeta CDR3 rearrangement, sequence reads were collapsed and filtered. For each sample, productive Simpson clonality was calculated as the square root of Simpson's diversity index across productive rearrangements. TCRdb stores this immuneACCESS table with in-frame sequences only. Part of the clones is absent; in the studies checked, under half of the shortfall reflects unresolved V genes, and no reason is known for the rest. For V, J and clone size, that table is used; D and trimming come from the DNA. The sample yields approximately 330,000 clones; around 89% were counted once. The ten largest clones capture approximately 0.98% of the sample.

About this clone itself: Its target antigen remains unknown. Base qualities are not at hand, and no much larger clone is one base apart.

At one collaborating source in Seattle, patients were enrolled during active infection and were followed longitudinally through the course of disease. Each collaborating institution followed its own protocols to collect whole blood in K2EDTA tubes. For TCRbeta analysis, collaborator samples were shipped as frozen whole blood, as isolated PBMCs, or as DNA extracted from either sample type. The CDR3 goes from the cysteine to the phenylalanine over 17 residues. The only DNA kept is the CDR3, 51 bases in frame from the first base. CDR1 and CDR2, per the germline V gene (reference sequence), are LGHDT and YNNKEL. After removal of 0 bases from V and 6 bases from J, the junction retains 6 bases not matched to a gene.

Here the chain combines TRBV3-1 (or the pseudogene TRBV3-2) and TRBJ2-1, and TRBD2 matches 12 of the central bases. The sequencing sample was made of peripheral blood. This TCR was sampled from a woman between 35 and 50 years old with COVID-19, enrolled during active disease. The DNA reads as follows: TGTGCCAGCAGCCAAGAAAGACTAGCGGGAGTCCTCAATGAGCAGTTCTTC. The resulting protein is CASSQERLAGVLNEQFF.